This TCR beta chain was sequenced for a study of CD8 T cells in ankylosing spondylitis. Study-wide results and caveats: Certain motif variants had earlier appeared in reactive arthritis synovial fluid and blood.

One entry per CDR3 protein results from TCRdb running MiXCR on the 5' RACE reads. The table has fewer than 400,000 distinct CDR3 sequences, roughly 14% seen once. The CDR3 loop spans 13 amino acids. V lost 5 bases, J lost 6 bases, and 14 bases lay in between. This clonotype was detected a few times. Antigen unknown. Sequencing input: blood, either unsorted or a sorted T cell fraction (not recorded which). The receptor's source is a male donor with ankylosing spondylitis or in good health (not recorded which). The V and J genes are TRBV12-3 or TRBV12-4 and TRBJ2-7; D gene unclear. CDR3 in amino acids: CASSPLYFAEQYF. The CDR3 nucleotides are TGTGCCAGCAGTCCCCTATATTTCGCCGAGCAGTACTTC.